This is a list of T cell receptor beta chains from one sample in a study of shared clonotypes between healthy human individuals. The data were produced by immunoSEQ multiplex PCR, yet TCRdb's version contains in-frame clones alone and is incomplete. Altogether 2 million to 2.5 million clones are present, approximately 93% being singletons, with the ten largest covering around 0.37%. Sequencing was performed on naive CD4+ T cells from PBMCs. The receptors come from a man between 18 and 35 years old in good health. Some clones in this sample may be carry-over from other donors' samples. CDR3s include the opening cysteine and the closing phenylalanine or tryptophan. Fields, in order: D gene, clone size, V gene, J gene, CDR3 DNA, CDR3 protein. A D gene is named only where the DNA matches it firmly. Part of the rows lack a size; the others show once, few, many or a class for expanded clones.

>NA|NA|TRBV7-9|TRBJ2-7
TGTGCCAGCAGCCAACGACAAGGGACGACCTACGAGCAGTACTTC
CASSQRQGTTYEQYF
>NA|NA|TRBV28|TRBJ1-2
TGTGCCAGCAGTTTAGCGCAATCGGTGGGAGGCTACACCTTC
CASSLAQSVGGYTF
>NA|NA|TRBV28|TRBJ1-2
TGTGCCAGCAGCCCGCCGGACTATGGCTACACCTTC
CASSPPDYGYTF
>NA|NA|TRBV4-3|TRBJ1-2
TGCGCTTCACGCCCAGGGCCAGCCTATGGCTACACCTTC
CASRPGPAYGYTF
>NA|NA|TRBV19|TRBJ1-5
TGTGCCAGTAGTATAGATCTGAGGGGGGCGGCTCGGCGCAATCAGCCCCAGCATTTT
CASSIDLRGAARRNQPQHF
>TRBD1|NA|TRBV5-1|TRBJ2-7
TGCGCCAGCAGCTGGACAGGGGGGTACGAGCAGTACTTC
CASSWTGGYEQYF
>NA|NA|TRBV28|TRBJ2-1
TGTGCCAGCGGGAGGTTCAATGAGCAGTTCTTC
CASGRFNEQFF
>TRBD1|once|TRBV19|TRBJ2-3
TGTGCCACGGACAGGGGTGGAGATACGCAGTATTTT
CATDRGGDTQYF
>NA|once|TRBV9|TRBJ2-7
TGTGCCAGCAGCAGAGGGGGTGACGGTCTCGAGCAGTACTTC
CASSRGGDGLEQYF
>NA|once|TRBV5-1|TRBJ2-7
TGCGCCAGCAGCTTGGCCTCTCAGGGGCTGAACGAGCAGTACTTC
CASSLASQGLNEQYF
>NA|NA|TRBV6-5|TRBJ1-5
TGTGCCAGCAGTTACTCAGCAGGAGGCCCCCAGCATTTT
CASSYSAGGPQHF
>TRBD1|NA|TRBV7-2|TRBJ2-3
TGTGCCAGCAGCTCAGGGACAGGGGGCACAGATACGCAGTATTTT
CASSSGTGGTDTQYF
>NA|NA|TRBV6-5|TRBJ2-7
TGTGCCAGCAGTAAAGAAGACAGCTACGAGCAGTACTTC
CASSKEDSYEQYF
>NA|NA|TRBV21-1|TRBJ1-6
TGTGCCAGCAGCAAAGCGGGGAAGAAGGTTGAGTCACCCCTCCACTTT
CASSKAGKKVESPLHF
>NA|NA|TRBV28|TRBJ1-2
TGTGCCAGCAGTCCCCACGGGGGGGGTAGCTATGGCTACACCTTC
CASSPHGGGSYGYTF
>NA|NA|TRBV7-3|TRBJ2-5
TGTGCCAGCAGCTTACTTCCTCAAGAGACCCAGTACTTC
CASSLLPQETQYF
>TRBD1|NA|TRBV11-2|TRBJ2-1
TGTGCCAGCAGCTCCCGGGACAGGGGTGACAATGAGCAGTTCTTC
CASSSRDRGDNEQFF
>NA|few|TRBV18|TRBJ1-5
TGTGCCAGCTCACCAGACCGTAATCAGCCCCAGCATTTT
CASSPDRNQPQHF
>NA|NA|TRBV5-1|TRBJ2-6
TGCGCCAGCAGCAAGGACGCGGGGCGGATTGAGGCTTTC
CASSKDAGRIEAF
>NA|NA|TRBV5-6|TRBJ2-1
TGTGCCAGCAGTAAATGGATTTGGGATGAGCAGTTCTTC
CASSKWIWDEQFF
>TRBD2|NA|TRBV6-4|TRBJ2-5
TGTGCCAGACCGGGGACTAGCGCTGAAGAGACCCAGTACTTC
CARPGTSAEETQYF
>TRBD1|NA|TRBV19|TRBJ1-4
TGTGCCAGTAAAGTACCCGGTGGGACAGGGACTGAAAAACTGTTTTTT
CASKVPGGTGTEKLFF
>NA|NA|TRBV10-1|TRBJ1-3
TGCGCCAGCAGTGTACATCGAAACACCATATATTTT
CASSVHRNTIYF